These T cell receptor beta chains were read from a single sample in a study of T cell changes during pregnancy in multiple sclerosis. Only in-frame clones appear in the TCRdb table, and some are missing; sequencing was by immunoSEQ multiplex PCR. The data show about 52,000 clones, 80% to 95% seen once. The sequences come from CD4+ T cells from peripheral blood mononuclear cells, collected in the third trimester of pregnancy. Receptors were obtained from a female donor with multiple sclerosis, enrolled in a pregnancy study. Both conserved end residues are part of each CDR3. Each record gives: V gene, CDR3 length, D gene, J gene, clone size, CDR3 protein, CDR3 DNA. The D gene is left open where the match is weak. Clone size is shown for a subset of rows, as once, few, many or a class of expanded clone.

V: TRBV4-1
length: 16
D: TRBD1
J: TRBJ1-3
size: .
CDR3: CASSQVGQGPGNTIYF
DNA: TGCGCCAGCAGCCAAGTTGGACAGGGCCCTGGAAACACCATATATTTT

V: TRBV5-1
length: 17
D: TRBD1
J: TRBJ2-1
size: .
CDR3: CASSLERGTGEDNEQFF
DNA: TGCGCCAGCAGCTTGGAGCGTGGGACAGGGGAGGACAATGAGCAGTTCTTC

V: TRBV18
length: 19
D: TRBD2
J: TRBJ2-3
size: .
CDR3: CASSPQTSGGPLSTDTQYF
DNA: TGTGCCAGCTCACCGCAGACTAGCGGGGGTCCTCTTAGCACAGATACGCAGTATTTT

V: TRBV29-1
length: 15
D: .
J: TRBJ2-1
size: .
CDR3: CSVEDIASSYNEQFF
DNA: TGCAGCGTTGAAGATATCGCTAGCTCCTACAATGAGCAGTTCTTC

V: TRBV5-6
length: 14
D: .
J: TRBJ2-7
size: .
CDR3: CASSRRTGMSEQYF
DNA: TGTGCCAGCAGCCGAAGAACAGGGATGAGCGAGCAGTACTTC

V: TRBV18
length: 14
D: .
J: TRBJ1-1
size: .
CDR3: CASSRQNWDTEAFF
DNA: TGTGCCAGCTCGCGACAGAATTGGGACACTGAAGCTTTCTTT

V: TRBV30
length: 12
D: .
J: TRBJ1-2
size: once
CDR3: CAWSVYSYGYTF
DNA: TGTGCCTGGAGTGTATACAGCTATGGCTACACCTTC

V: TRBV5-4
length: 17
D: TRBD2
J: TRBJ2-2
size: .
CDR3: CASSLAVLAGELGELFF
DNA: TGTGCCAGCAGCTTGGCCGTACTAGCGGGAGAATTGGGGGAGCTGTTTTTT

V: TRBV9
length: 14
D: .
J: TRBJ2-2
size: .
CDR3: CASSVAANTGELFF
DNA: TGTGCCAGCAGCGTAGCCGCGAACACCGGGGAGCTGTTTTTT

V: TRBV6-1
length: 13
D: TRBD1
J: TRBJ2-1
size: few
CDR3: CASTGTGTNEQFF
DNA: TGTGCCAGCACCGGGACAGGGACCAATGAGCAGTTCTTC

V: TRBV14
length: 15
D: .
J: TRBJ1-1
size: .
CDR3: CASSQEAFMNTEAFF
DNA: TGTGCCAGCAGCCAAGAGGCATTCATGAACACTGAAGCTTTCTTT

V: TRBV4-2
length: 16
D: .
J: TRBJ2-3
size: .
CDR3: CASSQEDDRSTDTQYF
DNA: TGTGCCAGCAGCCAAGAGGACGACAGGAGCACAGATACGCAGTATTTT

V: TRBV5-4
length: 16
D: .
J: TRBJ1-4
size: .
CDR3: CASSLSSPGTNEKLFF
DNA: TGTGCCAGCAGCTTGTCAAGTCCGGGAACTAATGAAAAACTGTTTTTT

V: TRBV28
length: 14
D: TRBD1
J: TRBJ1-4
size: .
CDR3: CASSLDRANEKLFF
DNA: TGTGCCAGCAGCCTAGACAGGGCCAATGAAAAACTGTTTTTT

V: TRBV27
length: 15
D: TRBD2
J: TRBJ2-2
size: .
CDR3: CASSSSSGVTGELFF
DNA: TGTGCCAGCAGTTCCTCTAGCGGAGTCACCGGGGAGCTGTTTTTT

V: TRBV2
length: 13
D: TRBD1
J: TRBJ1-2
size: once
CDR3: CASSSQGARGYTF
DNA: TGTGCCAGCAGTTCTCAGGGGGCTAGAGGCTACACCTTC

V: TRBV18
length: 16
D: TRBD1
J: TRBJ1-6
size: .
CDR3: CASSPGWGTDNSPLHF
DNA: TGTGCCAGCTCACCAGGGTGGGGGACAGATAATTCACCCCTCCACTTT

V: TRBV5-1
length: 14
D: TRBD2
J: TRBJ2-2
size: .
CDR3: CASSREGSTGELFF
DNA: TGCGCCAGCAGCCGGGAGGGGAGCACCGGGGAGCTGTTTTTT

V: TRBV19
length: 12
D: .
J: TRBJ2-1
size: .
CDR3: CASSSGRNEQFF
DNA: TGTGCCAGTAGTTCTGGGAGAAATGAGCAGTTCTTC

V: TRBV6-1
length: 13
D: .
J: TRBJ1-6
size: .
CDR3: CASRAAYNSPLHF
DNA: TGTGCCAGCAGGGCTGCCTATAATTCACCCCTCCACTTT

V: TRBV21-1
length: 10
D: .
J: TRBJ1-1
size: .
CDR3: CASKGQEAFF
DNA: TGTGCCAGCAAGGGACAGGAAGCTTTCTTT

V: TRBV6-5
length: 13
D: .
J: TRBJ2-6
size: .
CDR3: CASRGVGANVLTF
DNA: TGTGCCAGCAGGGGAGTGGGGGCCAACGTCCTGACTTTC

V: TRBV27
length: 18
D: TRBD1
J: TRBJ1-1
size: .
CDR3: CASSLKGAGPPRWAEAFF
DNA: TGTGCCAGCAGTCTCAAGGGGGCAGGGCCCCCCCGATGGGCTGAAGCTTTCTTT

V: TRBV28
length: 17
D: TRBD1
J: TRBJ2-1
size: .
CDR3: CASSPTSGTGGYNEQFF
DNA: TGTGCCAGCAGTCCAACCTCCGGGACAGGGGGGTACAATGAGCAGTTCTTC

V: TRBV7-2
length: 13
D: .
J: TRBJ1-5
size: once
CDR3: CASSYGRYQPQHF
DNA: TGTGCCAGCAGCTACGGGAGGTATCAGCCCCAGCATTTT

V: TRBV28
length: 14
D: .
J: TRBJ1-1
size: .
CDR3: CASSLIQENTEAFF
DNA: TGTGCCAGCAGTTTGATCCAGGAGAACACTGAAGCTTTCTTT

V: TRBV6-5
length: 14
D: TRBD1
J: TRBJ2-6
size: .
CDR3: CASSRQGGANVLTF
DNA: TGTGCCAGCAGTAGACAGGGTGGGGCCAACGTCCTGACTTTC

V: TRBV4-1
length: 16
D: TRBD1
J: TRBJ1-5
size: once
CDR3: CASSQVGTAIRQPQHF
DNA: TGCGCCAGCAGCCAAGTAGGGACAGCTATACGTCAGCCCCAGCATTTT

V: TRBV5-4
length: 15
D: TRBD2
J: TRBJ2-3
size: .
CDR3: CASSSRLAGPDTQYF
DNA: TGTGCCAGCAGCTCCCGACTAGCGGGGCCAGATACGCAGTATTTT

V: TRBV6-1
length: 13
D: .
J: TRBJ2-2
size: .
CDR3: CASSEAIAGELFF
DNA: TGTGCCAGCAGTGAAGCAATCGCCGGGGAGCTGTTTTTT

V: TRBV5-1
length: 15
D: .
J: TRBJ1-4
size: .
CDR3: CASSLREATNEKLFF
DNA: TGCGCCAGCAGCCTCCGGGAGGCAACTAATGAAAAACTGTTTTTT

V: TRBV27
length: 14
D: .
J: TRBJ2-2
size: .
CDR3: CASSLNFQAGELFF
DNA: TGTGCCAGCAGTTTAAACTTCCAAGCCGGGGAGCTGTTTTTT

V: TRBV30
length: 15
D: .
J: TRBJ1-3
size: .
CDR3: CAWGGSGRSGNTIYF
DNA: TGTGCCTGGGGAGGGTCAGGGAGATCTGGAAACACCATATATTTT

V: TRBV5-1
length: 14
D: .
J: TRBJ2-3
size: .
CDR3: CASSLDRGTDTQYF
DNA: TGCGCCAGCAGCTTGGACAGGGGCACAGATACGCAGTATTTT

V: TRBV5-4
length: 15
D: TRBD1
J: TRBJ2-2
size: once
CDR3: CASSRDRGRPGELFF
DNA: TGTGCCAGCAGCCGGGACAGGGGGCGACCCGGGGAGCTGTTTTTT

V: TRBV7-9
length: 15
D: TRBD1
J: TRBJ1-2
size: .
CDR3: CASSPRQGARDGYTF
DNA: TGTGCCAGCAGCCCTCGGCAGGGGGCGAGGGATGGCTACACCTTC

V: TRBV14
length: 15
D: .
J: TRBJ2-7
size: .
CDR3: CASSQDRGSTYEQYF
DNA: TGTGCCAGCAGCCAAGACAGGGGATCCACCTACGAGCAGTACTTC

V: TRBV7-2
length: 15
D: .
J: TRBJ1-2
size: .
CDR3: CASSWLLLILYGYTF
DNA: TGTGCCAGCAGCTGGCTGTTGTTGATCCTTTATGGCTACACCTTC

V: TRBV7-2
length: 16
D: .
J: TRBJ2-1
size: once
CDR3: CASSTRGGRSYNEQFF
DNA: TGTGCCAGCAGCACACGCGGGGGCCGCTCCTACAATGAGCAGTTCTTC

V: TRBV2
length: 14
D: TRBD2
J: TRBJ2-5
size: .
CDR3: CASGGLAGVETQYF
DNA: TGTGCCAGCGGAGGACTAGCGGGGGTAGAGACCCAGTACTTC

V: TRBV25-1
length: 16
D: .
J: TRBJ2-1
size: .
CDR3: CASSDHSGSSYNEQFF
DNA: TGTGCCAGCAGTGACCACTCCGGGAGCTCCTACAATGAGCAGTTCTTC

V: TRBV6-4
length: 14
D: TRBD1
J: TRBJ2-1
size: .
CDR3: CASSSGQGIHEQFF
DNA: TGTGCCAGCAGTTCTGGACAGGGTATCCATGAGCAGTTCTTC

V: TRBV9
length: 13
D: .
J: TRBJ1-1
size: .
CDR3: CASSSQENTEAFF
DNA: TGTGCCAGCAGCTCTCAGGAGAACACTGAAGCTTTCTTT

V: TRBV5-1
length: 16
D: .
J: TRBJ2-1
size: .
CDR3: CASSLEGVSSYNEQFF
DNA: TGCGCCAGCAGCTTAGAAGGGGTAAGCTCCTACAATGAGCAGTTCTTC

V: TRBV10-3
length: 16
D: TRBD2
J: TRBJ2-7
size: .
CDR3: CAISGQAGALPYEQYF
DNA: TGTGCCATCAGTGGTCAAGCGGGAGCTTTGCCCTACGAGCAGTACTTC

V: TRBV6-1
length: 13
D: .
J: TRBJ1-2
size: .
CDR3: CASSRAGTYGYTF
DNA: TGTGCCAGCAGTCGAGCGGGCACCTATGGCTACACCTTC